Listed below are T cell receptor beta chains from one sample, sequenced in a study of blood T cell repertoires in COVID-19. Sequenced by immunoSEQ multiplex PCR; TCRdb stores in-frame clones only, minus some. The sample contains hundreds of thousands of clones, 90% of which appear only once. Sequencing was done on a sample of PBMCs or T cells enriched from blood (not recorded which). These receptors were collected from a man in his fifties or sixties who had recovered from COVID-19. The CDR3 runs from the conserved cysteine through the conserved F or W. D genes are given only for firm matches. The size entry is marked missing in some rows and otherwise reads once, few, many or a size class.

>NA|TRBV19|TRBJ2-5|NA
CASRGAGQETQYF
TGTGCCAGTAGAGGGGCAGGCCAAGAGACCCAGTACTTC
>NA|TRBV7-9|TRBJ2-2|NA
CASSLRAGNTGELFF
TGTGCCAGCAGCTTGCGGGCCGGTAACACCGGGGAGCTGTTTTTT
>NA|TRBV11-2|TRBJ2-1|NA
CASSPPLTTPSYNEQFF
TGTGCCAGCAGCCCGCCCCTTACGACACCATCCTACAATGAGCAGTTCTTC
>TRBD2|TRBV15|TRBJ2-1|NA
CATSSESGGLTYNEQFF
TGTGCCACCAGCAGTGAAAGCGGGGGGCTTACATACAATGAGCAGTTCTTC
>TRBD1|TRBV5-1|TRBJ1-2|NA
CASSLTGQGVLGYGYTF
TGCGCCAGCAGCCTCACGGGACAGGGGGTATTAGGCTATGGCTACACCTTC
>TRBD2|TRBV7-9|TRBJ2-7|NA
CASSSNRLTSGIIYEQYF
TGTGCCAGCAGCTCCAACCGGTTGACTAGCGGGATCATATACGAGCAGTACTTC
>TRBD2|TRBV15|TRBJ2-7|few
CATSRNSGSSYEQYF
TGTGCCACCAGCAGAAATAGCGGGAGCTCCTACGAGCAGTACTTC
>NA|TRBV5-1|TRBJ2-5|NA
CASSLVANQETQYF
TGCGCCAGCAGCTTGGTGGCAAACCAAGAGACCCAGTACTTC
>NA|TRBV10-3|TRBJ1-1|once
CAIMREGSAEAFF
TGTGCCATCATGAGAGAGGGATCCGCTGAAGCTTTCTTT
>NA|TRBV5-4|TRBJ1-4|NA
CASSLGGGYNEKLFF
TGTGCCAGCAGCTTGGGGGGAGGGTACAATGAAAAACTGTTTTTT
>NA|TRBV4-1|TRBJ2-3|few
CASSPQRAPLRPATDTQYF
TGCGCCAGCAGCCCGCAGCGGGCTCCACTTCGTCCTGCTACAGATACGCAGTATTTT
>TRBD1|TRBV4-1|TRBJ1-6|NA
CASSQLTGRFSPLHF
TGCGCCAGCAGCCAGCTGACAGGGCGATTTTCACCCCTCCACTTT
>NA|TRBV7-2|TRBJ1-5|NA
CASSLAWGGDLSNQPQHF
TGTGCCAGCAGCTTAGCGTGGGGGGGGGATCTAAGCAATCAGCCCCAGCATTTT